Below, 28 T cell receptor beta chains from the same sample are listed, as sequenced in a study of blood T cells in healthy people across ages. PCR was performed a second time for about 7 to 11 cycles using a sample-barcoded 5' primer and a J-beta primer mix. MiXCR, run by TCRdb on the 5' RACE reads, gives a single entry per CDR3 protein. The data show almost 300,000 distinct CDR3 sequences, 25% to 30% seen once. Sequencing used blood. These receptors were obtained from a woman aged 70-85 years in good health.

The rearrangement joins TRBV4-1 to TRBJ1-3, with D unresolved. This CDR3 has 15 amino acids. Germline CDR1 is MGHRA and CDR2 is YSYEKL. The DNA for the CDR3 is TGCGTTGATACCACTGACAATAGGGTCGGAAACACCATATATTTT. Protein product: CVDTTDNRVGNTIYF.

This clonotype was picked up a small number of times. The V gene is TRBV18, the J gene TRBJ2-1; 7 bases are a match to TRBD1. Trimming at V came to 3 bases and at J to 8 bases, leaving 4 bases not matched to a gene. This CDR3 spans 13 amino acids. The germline V gene encodes CDR1 KGHSH and CDR2 LQKENI. The CDR3 nucleotides are TGTGCCAGCTCACCGCGACAGGGCGATGAGCAGTTCTTC. This translates into CASSPRQGDEQFF.

This clonotype has just a few counts. V and J are TRBV7-2 and TRBJ1-2; D call uncertain. CDR1 SGHTA and CDR2 FQGNSA come from the germline V gene. V gave up 5 bases and J gave up 2 bases, with 9 bases separating them. The CDR3 is 13 amino acids. DNA for the CDR3: TGTGCCAGCAGCCAAACCCCCAACTATGGCTACACCTTC. Translating gives CASSQTPNYGYTF.

This clonotype was seen a few times. The chain couples TRBV19 to TRBJ2-1; 13 positions match TRBD2. V shed 7 bases, J shed 8 bases, and the junction held 8 bases outside the gene matches. The CDR3 is made up of 15 amino acids. Germline V gives CDR1 LNHDA, CDR2 SQIVND (reference sequence). The DNA of the CDR3 is TGTGCCAGTACCTTAAGGACTAGCGGGAGCTATGAGCAGTTCTTC. It codes for CASTLRTSGSYEQFF.

The genes are TRBV6-5 and TRBJ1-1; weak D call: TRBD1 (5 bases). Trimming left V 3 bases short and J 4 bases short, with 12 bases between. The germline V gene has CDR1 MNHEY and CDR2 SVGAGI. The CDR3 totals 14 residues. CDR3 coding DNA: TGTGCCAGCAGTTATCAGGGAGACGGCACTGAAGCTTTCTTT. This translates into CASSYQGDGTEAFF.

The CDR3 sequence is CASSLGTAGSGANVLTF. The CDR3 region has the DNA TGTGCCAGCTCACTCGGGACCGCCGGGTCTGGGGCCAACGTCCTGACTTTC. This chain connects TRBV18 to TRBJ2-6; D possibly uses TRBD1 or TRBD2 (5 bases each). The CDR3 runs 17 residues. The germline CDR1 and CDR2 sequences are KGHSH and LQKENI. The V end lost 4 bases, the J end lost 1 base, and 14 bases lay between the germline ends.

The rearrangement uses TRBV7-2 and TRBJ2-5; maybe TRBD2 (5 bases). Trimming took off 1 base at V and 5 bases at J, with 17 bases between the two ends. The germline gives CDR1 SGHTA, CDR2 FQGNSA. The CDR3 spans 16 residues. CDR3 DNA: TGTGCCAGCAGCTTAGGGCTCGGGGTCAAAGGGGAGACCCAGTACTTC. It codes for CASSLGLGVKGETQYF. Combining the CDR3 with reference TRBV7-2 and TRBJ2-5 gives the whole variable domain GAGVSQSPSNKVTEKGKDVELRCDPISGHTALYWYRQSLGQGLEFLIYFQGNSAPDKSGLPSDRFSAERTGGSVSTLTIQRTQQEDSAVYLCASSLGLGVKGETQYFGPGTRLLVL.

This clonotype was observed at least ten times. This rearrangement joins TRBV4-3 to TRBJ2-7; D may be TRBD2 (5 bases). The CDR3 consists of 15 residues. The germline gives CDR1 LGHNA, CDR2 YSLEER. V lost 0 bases and J lost 2, with 11 bases in between. CDR3: CASSQDRTDPYEQYF. CDR3 in DNA: TGCGCCAGCAGCCAAGACCGGACTGACCCCTACGAGCAGTACTTC.

This clonotype turned up a few times. The chain has TRBV20-1 and TRBJ1-3; D gene ambiguous. CDR1 and CDR2 (germline): DFQATT, SNEGSKA (reference sequence). The ends were cut back, 3 bases at V and 0 bases at J, with 9 bases in the middle. The CDR3 loop spans 14 amino acids. For the CDR3, the DNA is TGCAGTGCTAGCGGACTGACCTCTGGAAACACCATATATTTT. Translation: CSASGLTSGNTIYF.

The V call is TRBV28, the J call TRBJ1-5; D is possibly TRBD1 (6 bases). Per the germline V gene, CDR1 is MDHEN and CDR2 is SYDVKM. The CDR3 has 15 amino acids. Trimming removed 7 bases at V and 7 bases at J, with 20 bases between. Here the CDR3 reads CASKSRQGPRQPQHF. In nucleotides, the CDR3 is TGTGCCAGCAAGTCCCGGCAGGGGCCAAGGCAGCCCCAGCATTTT.

The chain combines TRBV5-8 with TRBJ1-3, with D possibly matching TRBD1 (5 bases). CDR3 length equals 16 residues. The V gene lost 1 base and the J gene lost 5 bases, with 16 bases spanning the gap. Germline V CDR1 and CDR2: SGHTS, YDEGEE. This chain's CDR3 is CASSLLGAGGRNTIYF. As DNA, the CDR3 is TGTGCCAGCAGCTTGCTAGGGGCCGGTGGGAGAAACACCATATATTTT. Variable domain in full (rest from reference TRBV5-8 and TRBJ1-3): EAGVTQSPTHLIKTRGQQATLRCSPISGHTSVYWYQQALGLGLQFLLWYDEGEERNRGNFPPRFSGRQFPNYSSELNVNALELEDSALYLCASSLLGAGGRNTIYFGEGSWLTVV.

The CDR3 region is CASSLHPGSASEQYF. CDR3 coding DNA: TGTGCCAGCAGCTTACATCCGGGTTCAGCTTCCGAGCAGTACTTC. The J gene is TRBJ2-7, the V gene TRBV7-3; no firm D call. This CDR3 has 15 residues. Trimming cost V 2 bases and J 6 bases, with 17 bases left between them. Germline CDR1 reads SGHTA; CDR2 reads FQGTGA. Looking up the rest from reference TRBV7-3 and TRBJ2-7 gives the full variable domain: GAGVSQTPSNKVTEKGKYVELRCDPISGHTALYWYRQSLGQGPEFLIYFQGTGAADDSGLPNDRFFAVRPEGSVSTLKIQRTERGDSAVYLCASSLHPGSASEQYFGPGTRLTVT.

The genes are TRBV20-1 and TRBJ1-5, with D unresolved. The ends were cut back, 6 bases at V and 5 bases at J, with 17 bases in the middle. The CDR3 totals 14 residues. Germline V gives CDR1 DFQATT, CDR2 SNEGSKA (reference sequence). The DNA of the CDR3 is TGCAGTGCCAACCAGCCGGTCGGGGATCAGCCCCAGCATTTT. This translates into CSANQPVGDQPQHF.

This clonotype has only a few counts. Sequence at one end of the junction differs from germline and may be a read error. The chain joins TRBV3-1 to TRBJ2-5; 9 positions match TRBD2. The CDR3 loop spans 17 amino acids. Germline assignment: CDR1 LGHDT and CDR2 YNNKEL (reference sequence). The CDR3 here is CAGSQELLAGGPETQYF. In DNA form, the CDR3 reads TGTGCCGGCAGCCAAGAATTATTGGCGGGAGGGCCGGAGACCCAGTACTTC.

This clonotype was found many times. One end of the junction fails to match germline, which may point to a read error. The chain links TRBV5-1 to TRBJ2-5, with D possibly matching TRBD2 (5 bases). The CDR3 has 11 residues. Germline-derived CDR1 and CDR2 are SGHRS and YFSETQ. The CDR3 loop is CASSLAETQYF. For the CDR3, the DNA is TGTGCCAGCAGCTTAGCGGAGACCCAGTACTTC.

This clonotype came up many times. The CDR3 sequence is CASSLGRGMEQFF. The CDR3 nucleotides read TGTGCCAGCAGCTTAGGTAGGGGTATGGAGCAGTTCTTC. V and J are TRBV7-9 and TRBJ2-1; D perhaps matches TRBD1 (5 bases). The CDR3 contains 13 residues. The V gene's germline CDR1 is SEHNR and CDR2 FQNEAQ (reference sequence). V dropped 1 base and J dropped 10 bases, with 11 bases sitting between them.

The rearrangement links TRBV12-3 or TRBV12-4 to TRBJ1-5; maybe TRBD1 (6 bases). V gave up 2 bases and J gave up 5 bases, with 10 bases separating them. This CDR3 has 14 residues. This CDR3 reads CASSLRAGDQPQHF. The CDR3 DNA reads TGTGCCAGCAGTTTAAGGGCAGGGGATCAGCCCCAGCATTTT.

This chain uses TRBV6-2 or TRBV6-3 with TRBJ2-7; 9 bases line up with TRBD1. The germline gives CDR1 MNHEY, CDR2 SVGEGT. CDR3 length equals 15 residues. V was pared by 7 bases and J by 2 bases, with 9 bases of the junction left unmatched. The chain's CDR3 is CASTYLRDRAYEQYF. For the CDR3, the DNA is TGTGCCAGCACCTACTTGCGGGACAGGGCCTACGAGCAGTACTTC.

The chain uses TRBV15 and TRBJ2-1, with unresolved D. With 3 bases removed from V and 2 bases from J, the gap between germline ends came to 11 bases. The CDR3 is made up of 15 amino acids. Looked up from germline, CDR1 is LNHNV and CDR2 is YYDKDF (reference sequence). CDR3 residues: CATSRGGSPYNEQFF. CDR3 nucleotides: TGTGCCACCAGCAGGGGCGGCAGTCCCTACAATGAGCAGTTCTTC.

This clonotype has only a few counts. The chain's CDR3 is CASSQGSEKLFF. The CDR3, as DNA: TGTGCCAGCTCGCAAGGATCCGAAAAACTGTTTTTT. The gene calls are TRBV18 and TRBJ1-4, with D hard to call. V lost 6 bases and J lost 8, with 10 bases in between. The CDR3 has 12 amino acids. CDR1 is KGHSH and CDR2 is LQKENI in the germline V gene.

The rearrangement links TRBV19 to TRBJ2-3, with 8 bases lining up with TRBD1. This CDR3 contains 15 residues. Germline CDR1 LNHDA, CDR2 SQIVND (reference sequence). Unmatched junction bases numbered 4, after V lost 5 bases and J lost 0 bases. The DNA for the CDR3 is TGTGCCAGTAGTTCCAGGGGGCGCAGCACAGATACGCAGTATTTT. Encoded protein: CASSSRGRSTDTQYF.

The chain couples TRBV5-1 to TRBJ2-5; 9 bases fit TRBD1. CDR3 length equals 14 residues. Germline trimming cut 5 bases from V and 8 bases from J; bases unmatched to any gene: 10. Germline assignment: CDR1 SGHRS and CDR2 YFSETQ. This CDR3 reads CASSPRTGEFTQYF. The CDR3 nucleotides are TGCGCCAGCAGTCCTCGGACAGGGGAGTTTACCCAGTACTTC.

This clonotype was seen once. V is TRBV3-1 and J is TRBJ1-1; a weak D match, TRBD1 (5 bases). The CDR3 has 14 amino acids. Germline-derived CDR1 and CDR2 are LGHDT and YNNKEL (reference sequence). The V end was cut by 4 bases, the J end by 1 base, with 10 bases between. CDR3 protein: CASSPLTANTEAFF. The DNA for the CDR3 is TGTGCCAGCAGCCCCTTGACAGCGAACACTGAAGCTTTCTTT.

This clonotype came up a few times. V usage is TRBV7-6 and J usage is TRBJ2-5; the match to TRBD2 covers 8 bases. This CDR3 has 15 amino acids. V dropped 5 bases and J dropped 5; count of bases not matched to a gene: 10. Germline CDR1 and CDR2: SGHVS and FNYEAQ. This chain's CDR3 is CASSIAGTRSETQYF. The CDR3 DNA follows: TGTGCCAGCAGCATCGCCGGGACTAGGAGTGAGACCCAGTACTTC.

This clonotype was seen a few times. The chain has TRBV24-1 and TRBJ2-1, with 7 nucleotides matching TRBD1. The CDR3 spans 13 residues. Germline V gene data show CDR1 as KGHDR and CDR2 as SFDVKD. The ends lost 7 bases at V and 7 bases at J; junction bases unmatched: 6. As DNA, the CDR3 is TGTGCCACCAGCCCGGGACAGAGAAATGAGCAGTTCTTC. Translated, it gives CATSPGQRNEQFF.

The chain recombines TRBV5-5 with TRBJ2-1; D possibly corresponds to TRBD1 (6 bases). CDR1 and CDR2 (germline): SGHKS, YYEKEE (reference sequence). Trimming stripped 3 bases from V and 2 bases from J, with 15 bases between. This CDR3 is 16 amino acids long. This CDR3 is CASSSYGTRPYNEQFF. The CDR3 DNA reads as TGTGCCAGCAGCTCTTACGGGACAAGGCCCTACAATGAGCAGTTCTTC.

Many counts were recorded for this clonotype. The rearrangement uses TRBV5-1 and TRBJ2-2; 9 nucleotides agree with TRBD2. Germline V gene lookup returns CDR1 SGHRS and CDR2 YFSETQ. With V trimmed by 4 bases and J by 4 bases, 5 bases remained unmatched. This CDR3 has 15 residues. This CDR3 reads CASSKTSGPTGELFF. In DNA, the CDR3 is TGCGCCAGCAGCAAGACTAGCGGCCCCACCGGGGAGCTGTTTTTT.

This clonotype was detected only a few times. The CDR3 region is CASSLRSGRQETQYF. In DNA, the CDR3 is TGTGCCAGCAGTTTACGTTCTGGGCGCCAAGAGACCCAGTACTTC. The chain combines TRBV27 with TRBJ2-5; D not resolved. Germline CDR1 MNHEY, CDR2 SMNVEV (reference sequence). The V end was cut by 2 bases, the J end by 1 base, with 11 bases between. The CDR3 consists of 15 residues.